The entry below describes one T cell receptor beta chain. The antigen is undetermined. This sample is part of a study of blood T cells in healthy people across ages. On the study more broadly: About one barcoded beta molecule per two T cells was the capture yield of template switching.

General study points: The study found more naive CD4+ cells and higher diversity in long-lived than aged donors.

Germline V lookup: CDR1 SGHVS, CDR2 FQNEAQ. Trimming took off 6 bases at V and 0 bases at J, with 11 bases between the two ends. This CDR3 is 14 amino acids long. Alongside a J-beta primer mix, a sample-barcoded 5' primer served in a second PCR lasting about 7 to 11 cycles. Each CDR3 protein gets one entry after TCRdb re-called the 5' RACE reads with MiXCR. The sample consists of under 800,000 distinct CDR3 sequences, roughly 45% of them appearing once. The study drew donors from healthy Caucasian individuals in Russia aged 6 to 90. Sequenced material: blood. J is TRBJ2-5 and V is TRBV7-8; D uncertain. This receptor was taken from a woman in her fifties or sixties in good health. This CDR3 reads CASRLRADQETQYF. CDR3 coding DNA: TGTGCCAGCAGACTAAGGGCGGACCAAGAGACCCAGTACTTC.